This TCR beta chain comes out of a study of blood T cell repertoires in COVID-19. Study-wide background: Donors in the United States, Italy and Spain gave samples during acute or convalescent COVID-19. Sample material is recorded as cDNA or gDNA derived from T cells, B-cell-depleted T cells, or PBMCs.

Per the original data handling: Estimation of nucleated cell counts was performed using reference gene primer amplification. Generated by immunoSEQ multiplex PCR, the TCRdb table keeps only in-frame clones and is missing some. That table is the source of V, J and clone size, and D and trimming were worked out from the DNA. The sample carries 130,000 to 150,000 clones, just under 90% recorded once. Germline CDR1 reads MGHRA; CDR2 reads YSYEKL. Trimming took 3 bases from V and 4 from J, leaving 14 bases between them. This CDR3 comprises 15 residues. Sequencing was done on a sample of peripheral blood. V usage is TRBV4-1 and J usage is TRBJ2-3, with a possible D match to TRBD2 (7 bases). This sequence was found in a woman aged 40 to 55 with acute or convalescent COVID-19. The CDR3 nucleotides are TGCGCCAGCAGCCATGGCGCGGGGGCCCCAGATACGCAGTATTTT. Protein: CASSHGAGAPDTQYF.